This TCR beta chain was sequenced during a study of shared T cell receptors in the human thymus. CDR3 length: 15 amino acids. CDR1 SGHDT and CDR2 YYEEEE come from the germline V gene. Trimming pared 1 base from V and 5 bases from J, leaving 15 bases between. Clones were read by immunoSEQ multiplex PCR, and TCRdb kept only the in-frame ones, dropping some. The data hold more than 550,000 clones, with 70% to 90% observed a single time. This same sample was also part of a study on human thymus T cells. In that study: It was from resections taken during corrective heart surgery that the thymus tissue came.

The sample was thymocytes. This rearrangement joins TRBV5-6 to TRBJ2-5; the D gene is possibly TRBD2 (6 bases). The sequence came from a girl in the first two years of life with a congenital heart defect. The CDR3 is CASSLFGGAKETQYF. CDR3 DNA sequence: TGTGCCAGCAGCTTGTTTGGCGGGGCTAAGGAGACCCAGTACTTC.